This record looks at one TCR beta chain sequence and its context. In the original workflow: Amplification from reference gene primers served as the basis for estimated nucleated cell counts. Method: immunoSEQ multiplex PCR; TCRdb's copy keeps in-frame clones and lacks some. That table gives V, J and clone size, and the DNA gave D and trimming. The sample holds around 460,000 clones, 70% to 90% seen once. V shed 5 bases and J shed 0 bases, with 15 bases lying between them. This CDR3 spans 16 amino acids. From germline, CDR1 is LNHDA and CDR2 SQIVND (reference sequence). The source of the sample is a study of blood T cell repertoires in COVID-19. On the study more broadly: T cells, B-cell-depleted T cells, or PBMCs provided the cDNA or gDNA that served as material.

This chain links TRBV19 with TRBJ2-3; TRBD2 might be the D (6 bases). This clonotype was obtained from a man between 18 and 29 years old with COVID-19, enrolled during active disease. Sequencing was carried out using peripheral blood. CDR3 sequence (DNA): TGTGCCAGTAGTCCCACGGGCGGGGCTAGCACAGATACGCAGTATTTT. Residues: CASSPTGGASTDTQYF.